This TCR beta chain was identified during a study of blood T cell repertoires in COVID-19 (dated by TCRdb to 2018 to 2020). Study-level background: Samples from collaborators originated in the United States, Italy and Spain and spanned both the acute and convalescent phases of COVID-19. The material from the prospective study consisted of cDNA or gDNA derived from T cells, B-cell-depleted T cells, or PBMCs. Deeply sampled blood TCRbeta repertoires from subjects exposed to, actively infected with, or recovered from COVID-19 were included in the dataset. The repertoires were made available in a free public database intended to serve as a resource for research on the immune response to SARS-CoV-2. The samples were drawn from the first 160 participants of the ongoing ImmuneRACE study and from 950 to 1,500 subjects provided by 6 global collaborators. The sample metadata nearly always contained a de-identified subject ID, COVID-19 status, age in years and sex. Where available, HLA class I and class II types were taken from metadata supplied by the sample provider and were not determined by assay-based typing. Results and caveats for the whole study, not just this receptor: How much clinical and demographic metadata was included differed by source and by participant, and the metadata was provided uncurated.

TCRbeta CDR3 regions were amplified from genomic DNA using the immunoSEQ Assay, a bias-controlled multiplex PCR. The paper's data handling went like this. The number of nucleated cells in each sample was estimated by amplification of reference gene primers within the assay. Sequence reads were collapsed and filtered to measure the absolute abundance of every unique TCRbeta CDR3 rearrangement. For each sample, productive Simpson clonality was calculated as the square root of Simpson's diversity index across productive rearrangements. Here the immuneACCESS table is served through TCRdb, limited to in-frame sequences with V and J called. Missing clones are a known gap in these copies; in checked studies unresolved V genes cover under half, and the rest lacks a known reason. V and J calls and clone size are copied from that table; D and trimming were computed from the DNA. Present in this sample are 210,000 or so clones, about 92% of which were seen just once. The ten largest clones take up more than 0.95% of the sample.

The collaborating institutions used their own protocols to collect whole blood in K2EDTA tubes. For TCRbeta analysis, collaborator samples were shipped as frozen whole blood, as isolated PBMCs, or as DNA extracted from either sample type. Remarks on this clone: The specificity of this receptor is unknown. The sample holds no much larger clone one base away, and base qualities are not on file.

Sequenced: peripheral blood. The TCR originated in a young man with acute or convalescent COVID-19.

The sequenced DNA is TGTGCCAGCAGCTTAATGGGCACCATTTCCTACGAGCAGTACTTC. It translates as CASSLMGTISYEQYF. The rearranged segments are TRBV11-2 and TRBJ2-7, with the D gene not confidently named. The cysteine opens and the phenylalanine closes a CDR3 of 15 amino acids. Only the CDR3 part of the read is kept: 45 bases, read in frame from the first base. Deletion took 2 bases off V and 1 base off J, with a span of 12 bases between the germline ends. Reading the germline V gene gives CDR1 SGHAT and CDR2 FQNNGV. Joined to the reference TRBV11-2 and TRBJ2-7 proteins, this CDR3 gives the full variable domain: EAGVAQSPRYKIIEKRQSVAFWCNPISGHATLYWYQQILGQGPKLLIQFQNNGVVDDSQLPKDRFSAERLKGVDSTLKIQPAKLEDSAVYLCASSLMGTISYEQYFGPGTRLTVT.